The entry that follows covers one T cell receptor beta chain sequence. These data are taken from a study of control samples from healthy donors and cancer patients. Repertoires were generated with immunoSEQ multiplex PCR, while TCRdb's copy carries only in-frame clones and drops some. Of 78,000 or so clones in the sample, roughly 82% were seen once. This receptor was obtained from a man in his fifties in good health. Sequencing was carried out using blood.

Here the CDR3 reads CASTSGGTNTGELFF. In nucleotides, the CDR3 is TGTGCCAGCACTTCAGGGGGCACGAACACCGGGGAGCTGTTTTTT. The genes are TRBV18 and TRBJ2-2, with 8 bases that match TRBD1. The V and J ends lost 8 bases and 0 bases, in that order; junction bases with no gene match: 5. CDR1 KGHSH and CDR2 LQKENI come from the germline V gene. The CDR3 is 15 amino acids.